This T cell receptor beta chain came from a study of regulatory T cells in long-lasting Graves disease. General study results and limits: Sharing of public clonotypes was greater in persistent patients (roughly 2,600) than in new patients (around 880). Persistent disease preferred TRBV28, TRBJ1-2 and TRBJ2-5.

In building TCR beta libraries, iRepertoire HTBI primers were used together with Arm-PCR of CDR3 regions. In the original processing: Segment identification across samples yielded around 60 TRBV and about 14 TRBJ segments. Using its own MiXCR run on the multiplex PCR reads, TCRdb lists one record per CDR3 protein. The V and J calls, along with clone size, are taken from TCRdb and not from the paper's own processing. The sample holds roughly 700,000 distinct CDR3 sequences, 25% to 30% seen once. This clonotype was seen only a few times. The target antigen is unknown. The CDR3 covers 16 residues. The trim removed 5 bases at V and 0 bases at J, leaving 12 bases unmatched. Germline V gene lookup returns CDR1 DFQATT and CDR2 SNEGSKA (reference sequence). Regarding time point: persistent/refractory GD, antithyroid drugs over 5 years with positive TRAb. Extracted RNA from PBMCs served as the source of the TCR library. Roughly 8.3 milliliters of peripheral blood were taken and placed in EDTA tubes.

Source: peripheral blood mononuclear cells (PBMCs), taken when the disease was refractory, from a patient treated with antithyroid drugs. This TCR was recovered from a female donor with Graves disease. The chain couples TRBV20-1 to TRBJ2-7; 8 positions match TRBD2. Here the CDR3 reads CSAGAVASGLSYEQYF. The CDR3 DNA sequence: TGCAGTGCTGGCGCTGTGGCTAGCGGGCTCTCCTACGAGCAGTACTTC.